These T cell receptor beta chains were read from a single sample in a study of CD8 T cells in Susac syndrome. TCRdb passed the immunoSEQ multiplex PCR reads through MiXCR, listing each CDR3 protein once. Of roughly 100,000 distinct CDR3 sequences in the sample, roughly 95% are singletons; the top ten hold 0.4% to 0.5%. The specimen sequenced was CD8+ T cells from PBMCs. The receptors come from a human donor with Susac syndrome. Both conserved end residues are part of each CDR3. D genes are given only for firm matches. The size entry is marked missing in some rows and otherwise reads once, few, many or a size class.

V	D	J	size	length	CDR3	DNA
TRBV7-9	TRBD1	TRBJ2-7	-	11	CASSTLQGTHF	TGTGCCAGCAGCACGTTACAGGGGACCCACTTC
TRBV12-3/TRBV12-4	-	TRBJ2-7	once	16	CASSPSGGTGIDEQYF	TGTGCCAGCAGTCCCAGCGGGGGGACAGGGATCGACGAGCAGTACTTC
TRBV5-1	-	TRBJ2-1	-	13	CASSPGPGNEQFF	TGCGCCAGCAGCCCGGGACCCGGCAATGAGCAGTTCTTC
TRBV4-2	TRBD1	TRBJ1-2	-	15	CASSQDRDRGLGYTF	TGTGCCAGCAGCCAAGACAGGGACAGGGGGCTCGGCTACACCTTC
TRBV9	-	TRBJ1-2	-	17	CASSVAPARGRNYGYTF	TGTGCCAGCAGCGTAGCTCCCGCCCGGGGGAGGAACTATGGCTACACCTTC
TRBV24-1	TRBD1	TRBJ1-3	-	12	CATGDRNHTIYF	TGTGCCACCGGGGACAGGAACCATACCATATATTTT
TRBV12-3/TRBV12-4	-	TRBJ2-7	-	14	CASSPLGGAIEQYF	TGTGCCAGCAGTCCCCTAGGGGGGGCAATCGAGCAGTACTTC
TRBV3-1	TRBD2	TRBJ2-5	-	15	CASSQKGLAGETQYF	TGTGCCAGCAGCCAAAAGGGACTAGCAGGAGAGACCCAGTACTTC
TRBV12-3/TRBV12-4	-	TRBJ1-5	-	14	CASSWWGLNQPQHF	TGTGCCAGCAGTTGGTGGGGCCTCAATCAGCCCCAGCATTTT
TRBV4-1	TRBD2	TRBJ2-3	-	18	CASSQEGLAGGRTDTQYF	TGCGCCAGCAGCCAAGAGGGACTAGCGGGGGGAAGGACAGATACGCAGTATTTT
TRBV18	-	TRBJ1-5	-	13	CASADSTNQPQHF	TGTGCCAGCGCAGACAGCACAAATCAGCCCCAGCATTTT
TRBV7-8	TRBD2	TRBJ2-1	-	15	CASSLAHRGLNEQFF	TGTGCCAGCAGCTTAGCGCATCGGGGACTAAATGAGCAGTTCTTC
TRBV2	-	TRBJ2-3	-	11	CASWGGDTQYF	TGTGCCAGCTGGGGCGGAGATACGCAGTATTTT
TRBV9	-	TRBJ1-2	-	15	CASSDNSREDYGYTF	TGTGCCAGCAGTGATAACTCCCGTGAGGACTATGGCTACACCTTC
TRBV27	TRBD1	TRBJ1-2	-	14	CASSLDRANYGYTF	TGTGCCAGCAGTTTGGACAGGGCTAACTATGGCTACACCTTC
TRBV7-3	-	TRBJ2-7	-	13	CASSLISGREQYF	TGTGCCAGCAGCTTAATATCGGGGAGGGAGCAGTACTTC
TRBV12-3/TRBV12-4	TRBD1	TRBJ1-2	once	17	CASTSGQGPRSGNGYTF	TGTGCCAGCACCTCTGGACAGGGCCCCAGATCGGGGAATGGCTACACCTTC
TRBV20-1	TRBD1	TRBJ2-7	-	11	CSARQGQEQYF	TGCAGTGCTCGACAGGGACAGGAGCAGTACTTC
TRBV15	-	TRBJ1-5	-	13	CATSPNHNQPQHF	TGTGCCACCAGCCCCAACCACAATCAGCCCCAGCATTTT
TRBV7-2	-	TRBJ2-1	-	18	CASSLISGGGGRLKGQFF	TGTGCCAGCAGCTTAATAAGCGGCGGAGGGGGGCGACTTAAGGGGCAGTTCTTC
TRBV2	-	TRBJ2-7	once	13	CASLRDGKYEQYF	TGTGCCAGCCTGCGGGACGGTAAATACGAGCAGTACTTC
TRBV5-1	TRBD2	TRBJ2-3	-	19	CASSPGLAGAGPHTDTQYF	TGCGCCAGCAGCCCTGGGCTAGCGGGGGCAGGGCCACACACAGATACGCAGTATTTT
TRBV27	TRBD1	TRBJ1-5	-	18	CASSSLRTGTLGNQPQHF	TGTGCCAGCAGTTCTCTTCGGACAGGGACTTTAGGAAATCAGCCCCAGCATTTT
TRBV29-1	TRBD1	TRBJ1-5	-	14	CSGADRGSNQPQHF	TGCAGCGGGGCGGACAGGGGCAGCAATCAGCCCCAGCATTTT
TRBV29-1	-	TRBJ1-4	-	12	CSVESRGKKLFF	TGCAGCGTTGAGTCCCGGGGGAAAAAACTGTTTTTT
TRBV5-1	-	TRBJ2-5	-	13	CASSLGLKETQYF	TGCGCCAGCAGCTTGGGGCTAAAAGAGACCCAGTACTTC
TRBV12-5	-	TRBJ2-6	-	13	CASGLAGANVLTF	TGTGCTAGTGGTTTGGCAGGGGCCAACGTCCTGACTTTC
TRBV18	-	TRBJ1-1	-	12	CASSPNAVEAFF	TGTGCCAGCTCACCTAATGCGGTTGAAGCTTTCTTT
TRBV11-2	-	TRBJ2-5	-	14	CASSFTGWEETQYF	TGTGCCAGCAGCTTCACAGGGTGGGAGGAGACCCAGTACTTC
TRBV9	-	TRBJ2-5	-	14	CASSVSGGQETQYF	TGTGCCAGCAGCGTAAGTGGGGGGCAAGAGACCCAGTACTTC
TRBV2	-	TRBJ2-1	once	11	CASFDRNEQFF	TGTGCCAGCTTTGACAGGAATGAGCAGTTCTTC
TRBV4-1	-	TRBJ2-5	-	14	CASSPGWGQETQYF	TGCGCCAGCAGCCCCGGTTGGGGCCAAGAGACCCAGTACTTC
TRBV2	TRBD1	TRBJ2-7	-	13	CASSGDRIYEQYF	TGTGCCAGCAGTGGGGACAGGATCTACGAGCAGTACTTC
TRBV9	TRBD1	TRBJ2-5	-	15	CASSGQGNVMETQYF	TGTGCCAGCAGCGGACAGGGGAATGTCATGGAGACCCAGTACTTC
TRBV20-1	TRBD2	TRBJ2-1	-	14	CSASRSGGAGEQFF	TGCAGTGCTAGTCGCAGCGGGGGGGCCGGGGAGCAGTTCTTC
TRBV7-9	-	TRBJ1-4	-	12	CASSLGGEKLFF	TGTGCCAGCAGCTTAGGCGGGGAAAAACTGTTTTTT
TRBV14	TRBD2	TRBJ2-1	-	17	CASSLGAGGPPYNEQFF	TGTGCCAGCAGCCTAGGGGCGGGGGGGCCCCCGTACAATGAGCAGTTCTTC
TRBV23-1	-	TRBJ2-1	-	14	CASSQSSGNNEQFF	TGCGCCAGCAGTCAATCCTCGGGGAACAATGAGCAGTTCTTC
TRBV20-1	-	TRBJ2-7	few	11	CSARDVYEQYF	TGCAGTGCTAGAGACGTCTACGAGCAGTACTTC
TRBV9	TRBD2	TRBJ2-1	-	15	CASSLTSGGHNEQFF	TGTGCCAGCAGCCTGACTAGCGGGGGGCACAATGAGCAGTTCTTC
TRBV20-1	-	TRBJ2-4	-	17	CSARDRTDSLAKNIQYF	TGCAGTGCTAGAGATAGGACAGATTCCTTAGCCAAAAACATTCAGTACTTC
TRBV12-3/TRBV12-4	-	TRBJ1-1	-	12	CASSLGPRQSFF	TGTGCCAGCAGTTTAGGCCCGCGTCAATCTTTCTTT
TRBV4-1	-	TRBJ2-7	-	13	CASSHQTGYEQYF	TGCGCCAGCAGCCACCAAACAGGATACGAGCAGTACTTC
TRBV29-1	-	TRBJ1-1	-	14	CSVVRGEMNTEAFF	TGCAGCGTTGTTAGGGGTGAGATGAACACTGAAGCTTTCTTT
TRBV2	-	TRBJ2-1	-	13	CASTHAGPDEQFF	TGTGCCAGCACCCATGCAGGTCCCGATGAGCAGTTCTTC
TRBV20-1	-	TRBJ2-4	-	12	CSARDQLGIQYF	TGCAGTGCTAGAGATCAGCTGGGGATTCAGTACTTC
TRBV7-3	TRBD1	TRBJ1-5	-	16	CAGRTGDAYSNQPQHF	TGTGCCGGAAGGACAGGGGACGCTTATAGCAATCAGCCCCAGCATTTT
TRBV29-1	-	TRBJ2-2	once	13	CSVDAGKAGELFF	TGCAGCGTTGATGCGGGAAAGGCCGGGGAGCTGTTTTTT
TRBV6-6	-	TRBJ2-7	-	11	CASTIDDEQYF	TGTGCCAGCACCATAGACGACGAGCAGTACTTC
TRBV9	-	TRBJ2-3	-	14	CASSVGGKGDTQYF	TGTGCCAGCAGCGTAGGGGGGAAGGGGGATACGCAGTATTTT
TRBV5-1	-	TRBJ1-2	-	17	CASSPTDRTLFTYGYTF	TGCGCCAGCAGCCCAACGGACAGAACATTATTTACCTATGGCTACACCTTC
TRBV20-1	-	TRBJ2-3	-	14	CSVPGQPIPDTQYF	TGCAGTGTCCCGGGGCAGCCGATCCCAGATACGCAGTATTTT
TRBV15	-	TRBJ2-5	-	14	CATSREPESETQYF	TGTGCCACCAGCAGAGAACCAGAGTCCGAGACCCAGTACTTC